One TCR beta chain is described in this entry. This sample is part of a study of blood T cell repertoires in COVID-19. Study in general: From T cells, B-cell-depleted T cells, or PBMCs came the material, which was cDNA or gDNA.

In the original workflow: Nucleated cell number was recorded as an estimate derived from reference gene primer amplification. The assay was immunoSEQ multiplex PCR, and TCRdb's table has in-frame clones only and misses some. V and J calls and clone size come straight from that table; D and trimming were deduced from the DNA. The repertoire includes approximately 88,000 clones, roughly four fifths of them detected once, and approximately 19% sits in the top ten. Trimming removed 2 bases at V and 7 bases at J, with 13 bases between. This CDR3 is 14 amino acids long. Germline V gives CDR1 SGHAT, CDR2 FQNNGV.

The TCR comes from an elderly woman with active or convalescent COVID-19. V usage is TRBV11-2 and J usage is TRBJ2-3, with a tentative D call TRBD2 (5 bases). The sample was peripheral blood. The CDR3 DNA is TGTGCCAGCAGCTTAAACTTCGGGATGAATACGCAGTATTTT. Translating it yields CASSLNFGMNTQYF.